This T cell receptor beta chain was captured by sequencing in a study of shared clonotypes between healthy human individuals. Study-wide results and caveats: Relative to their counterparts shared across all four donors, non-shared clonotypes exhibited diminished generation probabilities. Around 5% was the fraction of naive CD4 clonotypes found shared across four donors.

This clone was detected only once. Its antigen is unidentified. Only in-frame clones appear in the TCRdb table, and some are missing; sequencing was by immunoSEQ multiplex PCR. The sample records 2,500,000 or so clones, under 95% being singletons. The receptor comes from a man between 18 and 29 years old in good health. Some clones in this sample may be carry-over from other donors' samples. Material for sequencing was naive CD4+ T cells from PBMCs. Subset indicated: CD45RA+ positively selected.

In DNA form, the CDR3 reads TGTGCCAGCAGGCAAACTCAAGCCACTAACTTCGAGCAGTACTTC. Translating it yields CASRQTQATNFEQYF. The chain combines TRBV28 with TRBJ2-7; D gene uncertain. Germline V gene data show CDR1 as MDHEN and CDR2 as SYDVKM. Trimming removed 6 bases from V and 6 bases from J, with 21 bases in between. This CDR3 is built from 15 residues.